These T cell receptor beta chains were read from a single sample in a study of blood T cells in healthy people across ages. TCRdb analysed the 5' RACE reads with MiXCR anew, one entry per CDR3 protein. The sample consists of around 1.5 million distinct CDR3 sequences, around 55% of them appearing once. Sequencing was performed on blood. All receptors come from a man aged 18 to 35 in good health. Both conserved end residues are part of each CDR3. Rows give clone size only sometimes, using once, few, many, or a class for an expanded clone.

cdr3_length v_call clone_size cdr3_aa
16 TRBV11-2 once CASSSRLAVNTDTQYF
12 TRBV7-2 NA CASSLEWGEQFF
13 TRBV7-6 NA CASTKGGRTQAFF
16 TRBV9 many CASSVAPTGTNYGYTF
16 TRBV4-1 NA CASSQSLRDRGETQFF
13 TRBV2 once CATIKPLDSEQYF
14 TRBV27 NA CASRQGRNTDTQYF
16 TRBV25-1 few CASSETLGLASYEQYF
15 TRBV4-1 NA CASSQERQPDYEQYF
14 TRBV6-6 once CASSYNAGTDEQYF
15 TRBV25-1 NA CASRGRGAVSDTQYF
15 TRBV14 NA CASSQEQGPYTEAFF
14 TRBV2 NA CASSKDTGAYEQYF
13 TRBV12-3/TRBV12-4 NA CALLRDRGPEAFF
18 TRBV25-1 NA CASSPTSGRPRSYNEQFF
17 TRBV6-6 NA CASSYSRGGQSQETQYF
13 TRBV6-5 NA CASSTTGAGTQYF
16 TRBV4-2 NA CASSQVGQQAKNIQYF
17 TRBV29-1 NA CSVELGQGQLVYNEQFF
15 TRBV20-1 NA CSARVRQSPYNEQFF
12 TRBV5-1 NA CASAVAPDTQYF
16 TRBV27 NA CASSLSSAGGYNEQFF
15 TRBV5-1 NA CASSLAWGTSYEQYF
12 TRBV4-2 NA CASSQESYGYTF
12 TRBV29-1 NA CSVTDSKYGYTF
15 TRBV6-1 NA CASSRQPRQDTEAFF
13 TRBV29-1 NA CSVHGTLGTEAFF
14 TRBV20-1 few CSARDFAGNTEAFF
15 TRBV5-1 NA CASSLDGQGNTEAFF
16 TRBV4-2 NA CASSQGQGQGKVGQFF
14 TRBV20-1 few CSARDARGQYEQYF